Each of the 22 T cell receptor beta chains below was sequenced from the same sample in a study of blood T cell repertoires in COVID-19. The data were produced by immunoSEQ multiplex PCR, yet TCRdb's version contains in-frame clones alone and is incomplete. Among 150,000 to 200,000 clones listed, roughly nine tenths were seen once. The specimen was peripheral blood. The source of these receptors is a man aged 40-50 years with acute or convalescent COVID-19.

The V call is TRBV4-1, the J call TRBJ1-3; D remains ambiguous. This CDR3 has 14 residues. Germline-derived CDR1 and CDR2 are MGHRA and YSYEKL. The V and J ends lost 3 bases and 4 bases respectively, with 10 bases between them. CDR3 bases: TGCGCCAGCAGCCAGAATAGCAACGGAAACACCATATATTTT. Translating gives CASSQNSNGNTIYF.

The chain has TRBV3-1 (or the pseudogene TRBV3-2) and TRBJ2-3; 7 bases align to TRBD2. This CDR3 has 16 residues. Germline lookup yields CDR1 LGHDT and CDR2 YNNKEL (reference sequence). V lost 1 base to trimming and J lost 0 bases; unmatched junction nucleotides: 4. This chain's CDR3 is CASSQVGGTSTDTQYF. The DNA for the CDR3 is TGTGCCAGCAGCCAAGTCGGGGGGACTAGCACAGATACGCAGTATTTT.

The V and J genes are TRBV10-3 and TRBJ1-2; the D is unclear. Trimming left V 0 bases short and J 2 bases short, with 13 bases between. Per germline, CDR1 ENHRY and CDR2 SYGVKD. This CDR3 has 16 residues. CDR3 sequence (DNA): TGTGCCATCAGTGAGTCGAGGGCTTCCAGGAACTATGGCTACACCTTC. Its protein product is CAISESRASRNYGYTF.

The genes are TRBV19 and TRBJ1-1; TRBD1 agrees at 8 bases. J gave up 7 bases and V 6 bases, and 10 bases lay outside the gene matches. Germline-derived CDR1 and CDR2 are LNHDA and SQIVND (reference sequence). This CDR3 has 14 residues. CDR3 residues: CASRPTGALVEAFF. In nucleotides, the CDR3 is TGTGCCAGTAGGCCGACAGGGGCGCTTGTTGAAGCTTTCTTT.

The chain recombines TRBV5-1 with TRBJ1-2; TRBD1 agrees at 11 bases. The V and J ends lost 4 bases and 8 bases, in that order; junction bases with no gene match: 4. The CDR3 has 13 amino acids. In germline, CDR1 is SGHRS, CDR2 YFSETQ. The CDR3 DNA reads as TGCGCCAGCAGCCCAGGACAGGGGGCGGGCTACACCTTC. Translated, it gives CASSPGQGAGYTF.

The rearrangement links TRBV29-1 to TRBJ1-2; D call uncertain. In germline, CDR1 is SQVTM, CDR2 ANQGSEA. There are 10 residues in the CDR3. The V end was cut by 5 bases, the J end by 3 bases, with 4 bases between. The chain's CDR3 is CSVYHYGYTF. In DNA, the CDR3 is TGCAGCGTTTATCACTATGGCTACACCTTC.

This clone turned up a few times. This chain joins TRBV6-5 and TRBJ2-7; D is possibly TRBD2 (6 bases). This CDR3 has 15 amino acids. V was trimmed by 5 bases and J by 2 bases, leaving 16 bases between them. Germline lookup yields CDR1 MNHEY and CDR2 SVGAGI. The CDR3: CASSRTWGVTYEQYF. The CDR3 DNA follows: TGTGCCAGCAGTCGGACATGGGGGGTTACCTACGAGCAGTACTTC.

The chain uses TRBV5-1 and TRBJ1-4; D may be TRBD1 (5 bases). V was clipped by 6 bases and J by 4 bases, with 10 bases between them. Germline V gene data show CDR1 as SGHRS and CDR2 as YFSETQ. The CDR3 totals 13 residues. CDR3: CASTGTDNEKLFF. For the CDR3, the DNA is TGCGCCAGCACCGGGACTGATAATGAAAAACTGTTTTTT.

This CDR3 reads CASSLAGPPTDTQYF. The CDR3 DNA is TGTGCCAGTAGCTTGGCGGGCCCCCCCACAGATACGCAGTATTTT. V is TRBV19 and J is TRBJ2-3; D may be TRBD2 (5 bases). From germline, CDR1 is LNHDA and CDR2 SQIVND (reference sequence). The CDR3 is 15 amino acids. V was cut by 6 bases and J by 2 bases, with 15 bases left in between.

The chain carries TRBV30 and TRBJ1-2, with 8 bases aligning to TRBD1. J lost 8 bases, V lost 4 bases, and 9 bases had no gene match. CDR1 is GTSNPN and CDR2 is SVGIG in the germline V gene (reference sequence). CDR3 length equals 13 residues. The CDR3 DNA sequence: TGTGCCTGGACAGGGGGCGCGGGAAGGGGCTACACCTTC. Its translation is CAWTGGAGRGYTF.

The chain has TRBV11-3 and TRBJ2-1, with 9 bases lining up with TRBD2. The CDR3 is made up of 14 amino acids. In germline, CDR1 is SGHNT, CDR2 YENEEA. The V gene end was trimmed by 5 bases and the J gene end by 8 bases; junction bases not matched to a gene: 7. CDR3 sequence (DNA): TGTGCCAGCAGCCCGCGGGGGGGAAGCGATGAGCAGTTCTTC. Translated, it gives CASSPRGGSDEQFF.

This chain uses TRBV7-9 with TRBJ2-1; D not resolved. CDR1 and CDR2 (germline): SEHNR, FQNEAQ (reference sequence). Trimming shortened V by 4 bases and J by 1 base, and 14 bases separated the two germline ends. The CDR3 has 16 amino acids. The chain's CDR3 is CASSSPLRGSYNEQFF. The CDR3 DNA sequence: TGTGCCAGCAGCTCTCCTCTCCGAGGATCCTACAATGAGCAGTTCTTC.

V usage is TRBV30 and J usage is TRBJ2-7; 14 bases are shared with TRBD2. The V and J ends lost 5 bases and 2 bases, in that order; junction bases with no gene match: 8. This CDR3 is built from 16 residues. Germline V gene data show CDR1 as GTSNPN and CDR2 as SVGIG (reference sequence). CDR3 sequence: CAWRTSGGSVPYEQYF. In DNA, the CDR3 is TGTGCCTGGCGGACTAGCGGGGGGTCCGTCCCCTACGAGCAGTACTTC.

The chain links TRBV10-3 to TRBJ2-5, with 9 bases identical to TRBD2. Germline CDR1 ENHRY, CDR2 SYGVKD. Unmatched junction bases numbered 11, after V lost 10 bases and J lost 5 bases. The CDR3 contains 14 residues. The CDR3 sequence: CATSSGGPGETQYF. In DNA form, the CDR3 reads TGTGCCACCAGCAGCGGGGGGCCAGGGGAGACCCAGTACTTC.

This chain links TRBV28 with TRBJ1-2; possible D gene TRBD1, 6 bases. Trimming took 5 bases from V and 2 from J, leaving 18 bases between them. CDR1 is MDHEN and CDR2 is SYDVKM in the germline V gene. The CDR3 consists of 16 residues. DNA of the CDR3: TGTGCCAGCAGTCCCGTTCTGGGGACATTAAACTATGGCTACACCTTC. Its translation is CASSPVLGTLNYGYTF.

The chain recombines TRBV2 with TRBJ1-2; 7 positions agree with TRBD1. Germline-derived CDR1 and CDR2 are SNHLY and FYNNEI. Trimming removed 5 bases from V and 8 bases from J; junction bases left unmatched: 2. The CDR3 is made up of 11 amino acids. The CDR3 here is CASSPGGGYTF. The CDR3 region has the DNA TGTGCCAGCAGTCCAGGGGGAGGCTACACCTTC.

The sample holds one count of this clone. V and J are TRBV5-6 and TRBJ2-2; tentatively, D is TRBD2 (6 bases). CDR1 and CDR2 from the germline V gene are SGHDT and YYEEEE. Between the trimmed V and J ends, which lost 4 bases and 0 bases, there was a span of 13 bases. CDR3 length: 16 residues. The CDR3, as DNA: TGTGCCAGCAGCCCCTACCGCGGGACGAACACCGGGGAGCTGTTTTTT. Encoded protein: CASSPYRGTNTGELFF.

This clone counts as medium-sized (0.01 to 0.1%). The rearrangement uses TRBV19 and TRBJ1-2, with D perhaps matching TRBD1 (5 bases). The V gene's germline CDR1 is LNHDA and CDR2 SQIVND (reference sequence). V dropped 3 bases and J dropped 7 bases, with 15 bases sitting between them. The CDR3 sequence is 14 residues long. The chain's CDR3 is CASSILGQPGGYTF. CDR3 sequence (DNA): TGTGCCAGTAGTATTTTGGGGCAGCCGGGTGGCTACACCTTC.

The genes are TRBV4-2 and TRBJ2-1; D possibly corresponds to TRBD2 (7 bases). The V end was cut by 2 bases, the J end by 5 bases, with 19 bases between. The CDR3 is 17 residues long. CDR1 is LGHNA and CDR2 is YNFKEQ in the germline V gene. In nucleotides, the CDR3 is TGTGCCAGCAGCCAACGTAGGGGGGGCGGCCTCCACAATGAGCAGTTCTTC. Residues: CASSQRRGGGLHNEQFF.

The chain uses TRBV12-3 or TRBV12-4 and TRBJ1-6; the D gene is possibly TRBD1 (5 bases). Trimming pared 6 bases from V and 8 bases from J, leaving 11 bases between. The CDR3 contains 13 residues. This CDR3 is CASRELGDSPLHF. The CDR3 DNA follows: TGTGCCAGCAGGGAGTTAGGGGATTCACCCCTCCACTTT.

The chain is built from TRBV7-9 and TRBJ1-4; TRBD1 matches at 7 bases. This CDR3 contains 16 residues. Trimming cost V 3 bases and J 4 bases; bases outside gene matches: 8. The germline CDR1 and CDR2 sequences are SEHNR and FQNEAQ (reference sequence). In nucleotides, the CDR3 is TGTGCCAGCAGCTTCTACCGGGACAGCTTTAATGAAAAACTGTTTTTT. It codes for CASSFYRDSFNEKLFF.

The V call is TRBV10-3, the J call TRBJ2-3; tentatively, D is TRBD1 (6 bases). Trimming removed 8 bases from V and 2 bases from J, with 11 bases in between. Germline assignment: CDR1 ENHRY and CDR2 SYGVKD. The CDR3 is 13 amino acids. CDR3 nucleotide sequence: TGTGCCATCGGGGGCCTAAACACAGATACGCAGTATTTT. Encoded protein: CAIGGLNTDTQYF.